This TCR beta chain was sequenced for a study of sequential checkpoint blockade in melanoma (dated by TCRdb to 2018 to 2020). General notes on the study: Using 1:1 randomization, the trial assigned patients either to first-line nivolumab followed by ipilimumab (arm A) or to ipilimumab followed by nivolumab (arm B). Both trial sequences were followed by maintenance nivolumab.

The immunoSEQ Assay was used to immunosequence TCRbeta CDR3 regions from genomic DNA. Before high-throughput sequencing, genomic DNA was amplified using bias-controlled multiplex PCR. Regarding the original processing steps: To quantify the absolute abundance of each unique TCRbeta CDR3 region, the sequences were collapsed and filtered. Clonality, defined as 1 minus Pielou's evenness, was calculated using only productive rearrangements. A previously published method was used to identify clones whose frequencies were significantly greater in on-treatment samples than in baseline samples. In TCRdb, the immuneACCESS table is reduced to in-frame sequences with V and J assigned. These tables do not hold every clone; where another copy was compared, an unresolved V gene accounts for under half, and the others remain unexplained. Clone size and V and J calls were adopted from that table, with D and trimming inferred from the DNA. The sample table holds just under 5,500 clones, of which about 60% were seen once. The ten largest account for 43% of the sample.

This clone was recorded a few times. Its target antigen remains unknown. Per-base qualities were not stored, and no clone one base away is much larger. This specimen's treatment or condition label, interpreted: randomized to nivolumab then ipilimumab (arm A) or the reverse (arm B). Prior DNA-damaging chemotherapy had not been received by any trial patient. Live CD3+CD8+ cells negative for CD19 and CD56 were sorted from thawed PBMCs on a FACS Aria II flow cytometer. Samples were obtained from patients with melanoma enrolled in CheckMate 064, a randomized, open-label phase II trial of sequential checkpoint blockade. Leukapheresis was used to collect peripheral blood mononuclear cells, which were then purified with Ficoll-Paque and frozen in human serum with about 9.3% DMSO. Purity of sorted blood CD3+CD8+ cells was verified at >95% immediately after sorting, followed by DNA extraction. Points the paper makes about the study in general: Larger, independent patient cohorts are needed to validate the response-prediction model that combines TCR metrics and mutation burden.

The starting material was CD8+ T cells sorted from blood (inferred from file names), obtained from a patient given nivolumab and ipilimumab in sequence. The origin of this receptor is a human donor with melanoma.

The CDR3 is CASSPRQGNGNTIYF. The nucleotides are TGTGCCAGCAGCCCTAGACAGGGGAACGGAAACACCATATATTTT. The V and J segments used are TRBV9 and TRBJ1-3, and 8 junction bases match TRBD1. The CDR3 numbers 15 residues from cysteine through phenylalanine. The retained sequence is limited to the CDR3, 45 bases, with the frame set at the first base. CDR1 is given as SGDLS and CDR2 as YYNGEE, both from the germline V gene. Trimming accounts for 4 bases at V and 4 bases at J, while the number of junction bases matched to no gene is 7.